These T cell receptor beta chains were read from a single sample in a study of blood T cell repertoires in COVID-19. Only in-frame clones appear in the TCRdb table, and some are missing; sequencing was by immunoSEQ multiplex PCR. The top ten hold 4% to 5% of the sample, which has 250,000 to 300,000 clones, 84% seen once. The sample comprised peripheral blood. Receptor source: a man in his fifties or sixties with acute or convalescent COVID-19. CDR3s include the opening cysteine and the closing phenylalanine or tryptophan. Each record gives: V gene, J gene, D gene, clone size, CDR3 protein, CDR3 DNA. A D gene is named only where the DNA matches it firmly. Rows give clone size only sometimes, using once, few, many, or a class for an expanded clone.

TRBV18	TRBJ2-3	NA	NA	CASSPRQNPSTDTQYF	TGTGCCAGCTCACCACGCCAGAACCCGAGCACAGATACGCAGTATTTT
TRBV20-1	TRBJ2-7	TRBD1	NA	CSASTGDRGYYEQYF	TGCAGTGCTAGTACCGGGGACAGGGGCTACTACGAGCAGTACTTC
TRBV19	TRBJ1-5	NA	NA	CAADRRGTSSYSNQPQHF	TGTGCCGCAGACCGGCGGGGGACCTCCTCGTATAGCAATCAGCCCCAGCATTTT
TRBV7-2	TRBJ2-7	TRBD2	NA	CASSSSSSGKAYEQYF	TGTGCCAGCAGCTCCTCTTCTAGCGGGAAGGCCTACGAGCAGTACTTC
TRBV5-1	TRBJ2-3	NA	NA	CASSLGGLHTDTQYF	TGCGCCAGCAGCTTGGGGGGGCTGCACACAGATACGCAGTATTTT
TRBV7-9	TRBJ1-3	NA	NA	CASSFPTGGSGNTIYF	TGTGCCAGCAGCTTCCCTACGGGGGGCTCTGGAAACACCATATATTTT
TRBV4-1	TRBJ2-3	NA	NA	CASSQQGTDTQYF	TGCGCCAGCAGCCAACAGGGTACAGATACGCAGTATTTT
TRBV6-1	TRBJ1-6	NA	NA	CASSESRQTSYNSPLHF	TGTGCCAGCAGTGAATCAAGACAGACCTCCTATAATTCACCCCTCCACTTT
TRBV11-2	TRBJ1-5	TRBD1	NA	CASSLDRFNQPQHF	TGTGCCAGCAGCCTGGACAGGTTCAACCAGCCCCAGCATTTT
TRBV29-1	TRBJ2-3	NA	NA	CSVGKDRATDTQYF	TGCAGCGTTGGAAAGGACAGAGCGACAGATACGCAGTATTTT
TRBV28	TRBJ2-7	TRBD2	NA	CASITSGGFGEQYF	TGTGCCAGCATTACTAGCGGGGGTTTTGGTGAGCAGTACTTC
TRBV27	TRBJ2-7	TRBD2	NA	CASSPYPPSGAYEQYF	TGTGCCAGCAGCCCGTACCCCCCTAGCGGGGCTTACGAGCAGTACTTC
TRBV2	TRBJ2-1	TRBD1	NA	CASRPSLLGAGGEQFF	TGTGCCAGCAGGCCCTCTCTACTGGGGGCAGGGGGTGAGCAGTTCTTC
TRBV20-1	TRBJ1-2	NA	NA	CSAPTAYGYTF	TGCAGTGCCCCGACTGCATATGGCTACACCTTC
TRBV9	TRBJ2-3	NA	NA	CASSVLAPDTQYF	TGTGCCAGCAGCGTTCTAGCCCCAGATACGCAGTATTTT
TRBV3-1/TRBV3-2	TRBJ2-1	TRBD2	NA	CASSQGGAGGNEQFF	TGTGCCAGCAGCCAAGGAGGAGCGGGAGGTAATGAGCAGTTCTTC
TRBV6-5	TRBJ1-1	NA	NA	CASSSPWNTEAFF	TGTGCCAGCAGTTCCCCCTGGAACACTGAAGCTTTCTTT
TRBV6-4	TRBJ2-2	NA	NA	CASSPDRLNTGELFF	TGTGCCAGCAGCCCCGACAGGTTAAACACCGGGGAGCTGTTTTTT
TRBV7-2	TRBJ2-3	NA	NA	CASSRGAVAGAGTDTQYF	TGTGCCAGCAGCCGGGGGGCGGTAGCGGGCGCCGGAACAGATACGCAGTATTTT
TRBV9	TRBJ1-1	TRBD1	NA	CASSADRAGNTEAFF	TGTGCCAGCAGCGCCGACAGGGCGGGGAACACTGAAGCTTTCTTT
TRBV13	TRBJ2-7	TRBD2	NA	CASSFLAGGSSYEQYF	TGTGCCAGCAGCTTTTTAGCGGGGGGGAGCTCCTACGAGCAGTACTTC
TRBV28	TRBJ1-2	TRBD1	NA	CASSLSGTGALDYGYTF	TGTGCCAGCAGTTTATCCGGGACAGGGGCTCTGGACTATGGCTACACCTTC
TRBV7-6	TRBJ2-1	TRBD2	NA	CASSLDLGTSYEQFF	TGTGCCAGCAGCTTAGATTTGGGGACTAGCTATGAGCAGTTCTTC
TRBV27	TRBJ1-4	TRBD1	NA	CASSPYPGTGGQLFF	TGTGCCAGCAGTCCCTATCCCGGGACAGGGGGCCAACTGTTTTTT
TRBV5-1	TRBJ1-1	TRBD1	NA	CASSWTGAMNTEAFF	TGCGCCAGCAGCTGGACAGGGGCCATGAACACTGAAGCTTTCTTT
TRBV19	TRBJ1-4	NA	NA	CASTTGGDHNEKLFF	TGTGCCAGTACCACGGGGGGGGACCATAATGAAAAACTGTTTTTT
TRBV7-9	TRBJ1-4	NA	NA	CASSAQQGMDEKLFF	TGTGCCAGCAGCGCTCAACAGGGTATGGATGAAAAACTGTTTTTT
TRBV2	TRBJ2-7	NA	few	CASSIQGLEQYF	TGTGCCAGCAGTATTCAGGGCCTCGAGCAGTACTTC
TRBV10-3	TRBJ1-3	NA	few	CAIRGMSGNTIYF	TGTGCCATCCGAGGGATGTCTGGAAACACCATATATTTT
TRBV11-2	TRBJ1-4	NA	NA	CASSFGGLNNEKLFF	TGTGCCAGCAGCTTTGGGGGGTTGAATAATGAAAAACTGTTTTTT
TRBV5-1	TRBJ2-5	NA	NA	CASNLRDNQETQYF	TGCGCCAGCAACCTCCGGGACAACCAAGAGACCCAGTACTTC
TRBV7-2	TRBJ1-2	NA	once	CASSLYAAYGYTF	TGTGCCAGCAGCTTATATGCAGCGTATGGCTACACCTTC